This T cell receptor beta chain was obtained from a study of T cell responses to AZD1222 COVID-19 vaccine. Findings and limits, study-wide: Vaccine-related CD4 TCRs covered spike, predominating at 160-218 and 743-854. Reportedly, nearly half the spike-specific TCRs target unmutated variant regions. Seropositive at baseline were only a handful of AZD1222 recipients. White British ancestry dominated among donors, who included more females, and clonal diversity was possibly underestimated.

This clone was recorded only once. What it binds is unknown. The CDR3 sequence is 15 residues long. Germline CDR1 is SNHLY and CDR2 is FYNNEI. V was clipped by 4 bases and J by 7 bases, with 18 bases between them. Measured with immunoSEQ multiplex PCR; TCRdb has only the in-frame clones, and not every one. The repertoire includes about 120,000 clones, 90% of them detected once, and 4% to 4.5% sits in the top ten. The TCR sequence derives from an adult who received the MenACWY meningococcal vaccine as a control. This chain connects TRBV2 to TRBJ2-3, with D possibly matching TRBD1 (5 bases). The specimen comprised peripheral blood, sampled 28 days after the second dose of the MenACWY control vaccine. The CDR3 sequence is CASSVSYRLTYTQYF. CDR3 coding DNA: TGTGCCAGCAGTGTTAGTTACAGGCTGACTTATACGCAGTATTTT.